A selection of T cell receptor beta chains follows, all from one sample in a study of blood T cell repertoires in COVID-19. Method: immunoSEQ multiplex PCR; TCRdb's copy keeps in-frame clones and lacks some. This repertoire shows under 250,000 clones, approximately 81% found once; its top ten account for approximately 5.1%. Sequencing used peripheral blood. All receptors come from a woman in her sixties who had recovered from COVID-19. The CDR3 runs from the conserved cysteine through the conserved F or W. D genes are given only for firm matches. Clone size is given for some rows only: seen once, a few or many times, or a class if the clone is expanded.

>.|.|TRBJ2-6|TRBV30|13
TGTGCCTGGAAAATAGCTGGGGCCAACGTCCTGACTTTC
CAWKIAGANVLTF
>.|.|TRBJ2-7|TRBV3-1/TRBV3-2|16
TGTGCCAGCAGTCAAGCCCCGGGGCCGGGGGCCTACGAGCAGTACTTC
CASSQAPGPGAYEQYF
>.|.|TRBJ2-5|TRBV15|14
TGTGCCACCAGCAGACCCTACGGGGTAGAGACCCAGTACTTC
CATSRPYGVETQYF
>.|.|TRBJ1-4|TRBV4-1|15
TGCGCCAGCAGCCAGGCCCCAGGGCCCAATGAAAAACTGTTTTTT
CASSQAPGPNEKLFF
>TRBD2|.|TRBJ2-3|TRBV10-3|16
TGTGCCATCAGTGTGCGGGGGGGGATTAGCACAGATACGCAGTATTTT
CAISVRGGISTDTQYF
>TRBD1|.|TRBJ2-7|TRBV7-9|14
TGTGCCAGCAGTTTACAGGGGGCCGACTACGAGCAGTACTTC
CASSLQGADYEQYF
>.|.|TRBJ2-1|TRBV3-1/TRBV3-2|16
TGTGCCAGCAGCCAACGACAAGACGCCGTATACAATGAGCAGTTCTTC
CASSQRQDAVYNEQFF
>.|.|TRBJ1-2|TRBV5-5|17
TGTGCCAGCAGCCCTATTCCTCGCGGGGGCAGGGGCTATGGCTACACCTTC
CASSPIPRGGRGYGYTF
>TRBD1|.|TRBJ1-1|TRBV6-4|14
TGTGCCAGCAGGCCGGACAGGGGAGCAGGGGAAGCTTTCTTT
CASRPDRGAGEAFF
>TRBD1|.|TRBJ1-6|TRBV6-1|15
TGTGCCAGCAGTGAACCGGGACAGGGCCCTAGGTCCCTCCACTTT
CASSEPGQGPRSLHF
>.|.|TRBJ1-4|TRBV4-1|17
TGCGCCAGCAGCCAAGGACAACTGTTTTCAACTAATGAAAAACTGTTTTTT
CASSQGQLFSTNEKLFF
>TRBD1|.|TRBJ1-2|TRBV9|16
TGTGCCAGCAGCGTCTCCGGGACAGCTGCTAACTATGGCTACACCTTC
CASSVSGTAANYGYTF
>TRBD1|.|TRBJ1-3|TRBV2|15
TGTGCCAGCAGCTACCAGGGGGCGCACGGAAACACCATATATTTT
CASSYQGAHGNTIYF
>.|.|TRBJ2-3|TRBV3-1/TRBV3-2|18
TGTGCCAGCAGCCAAGTCGGTTGGCGGCGGGGACTCACAGATACGCAGTATTTT
CASSQVGWRRGLTDTQYF
>.|.|TRBJ1-1|TRBV18|14
TGTGCCAGCTCACCCCAGGAGGGGCGGACTGAAGCTTTCTTT
CASSPQEGRTEAFF
>TRBD2|.|TRBJ2-1|TRBV6-5|15
TGTGCCAGCAGTTACGAGCGGGGGAGTTACAATGAGCAGTTCTTC
CASSYERGSYNEQFF
>.|.|TRBJ1-1|TRBV10-3|13
TGTGCCTCCGCGGGGGGGGTGAACACTGAAGCTTTCTTT
CASAGGVNTEAFF
>TRBD2|.|TRBJ2-6|TRBV7-9|19
TGTGCCAGCAGCCCCGGACTAGCGGGGGGTGGCTCTGGGGCCAACGTCCTGACTTTC
CASSPGLAGGGSGANVLTF
>.|.|TRBJ1-6|TRBV19|15
TGTGCCAGTAGTATAGTCCCAGGGGTGAATTCACCCCTCCACTTT
CASSIVPGVNSPLHF
>.|.|TRBJ2-5|TRBV7-2|16
TGTGCCAGCAGCTCGAGACTGACAGGATCTAGGGAGACCCAGTACTTC
CASSSRLTGSRETQYF
>TRBD1|.|TRBJ1-2|TRBV14|16
TGTGCCAGCAGCCAAGAAACGGGACAGCCCTTCTATGGCTACACCTTC
CASSQETGQPFYGYTF
>TRBD1|few|TRBJ2-5|TRBV2|14
TGTGCCAGCGGAAGGACAGGGACCCCAGAGACCCAGTACTTC
CASGRTGTPETQYF
>TRBD1|.|TRBJ2-6|TRBV25-1|17
TGTGCCAGCAGTCGACAGGGGGTAACTTCTGGGGCCAACGTCCTGACTTTC
CASSRQGVTSGANVLTF
>.|.|TRBJ1-2|TRBV6-5|14
TGTGCCAGGGTTACAGGACCGAGTAACTATGGCTACACCTTC
CARVTGPSNYGYTF
>TRBD2|few|TRBJ2-1|TRBV11-2|14
TGTGCCAGCAGCCTACCAGCGGGGGGGGCCCGGCAGTTCTTC
CASSLPAGGARQFF